Below are 4 T cell receptor beta chains sequenced from a single sample in a study of T-cell reconstitution after alpha-beta-depleted transplantation in children. Preparation of the TCRbeta library was carried out with unique molecular identifiers. In TCRdb, the PCR reads were re-called with MiXCR into one record per CDR3 protein. The sample has around 480,000 distinct CDR3 sequences; about 30% are singletons. Material: PBMCs from the stem cell graft donor, obtained from the stem cell graft. These receptors all come from a human donor who donated a stem cell graft to a child with aplastic anemia.

This clonotype was found once. The chain is built from TRBV7-2 and TRBJ2-7; D unclear. Germline CDR1 is SGHTA and CDR2 is FQGNSA. CDR3 length equals 13 residues. With 2 bases removed from V and 4 bases from J, the gap between germline ends came to 9 bases. The DNA for the CDR3 is TGTGCCAGCAGCTTATACGACGGGTACGAGCAGTACGTC. This encodes CASSLYDGYEQYV.

This clonotype was counted between two and nine times. The chain has TRBV1 and TRBJ2-1; the D call TRBD1 from the table was never checked on the DNA. TRBV1 has pseudogene status. The CDR3 length is 20 residues. This CDR3 reads CTSSQGVLIRGQGRRNEQFF. CDR3 DNA sequence: TGCACCAGCAGCCAAGGCGTCCTTATCAGGGGACAGGGACGCCGAAATGAGCAGTTCTTC.

This clonotype has more than one count but fewer than ten. The rearrangement uses TRBV24-1 and TRBJ2-1; D gene ambiguous. The CDR3 is 15 amino acids. The germline V gene has CDR1 KGHDR and CDR2 SFDVKD. V was shortened by 1 base and J by 5 bases, with 11 bases between the two germline ends. The CDR3 spells CATSDFRAWDNEQFF. The CDR3 DNA reads TGTGCCACCAGTGATTTTCGGGCATGGGACAATGAGCAGTTCTTC.

J is TRBJ2-5 and V is TRBV5-5; 7 bases map to TRBD1. V gave up 4 bases and J gave up 7 bases; unmatched junction bases: 10. The germline gives CDR1 SGHKS, CDR2 YYEKEE (reference sequence). The CDR3 consists of 14 residues. This CDR3 reads CASSTDRAGGTQYF. The CDR3 DNA reads as TGTGCCAGCAGCACCGACAGGGCCGGCGGGACCCAGTACTTC.